Listed here is a single T cell receptor beta chain. Its antigen has not been determined. Per-nucleotide qualities are absent, and no much larger clonotype sits a single base away. V gives up 6 bases and J gives up 6 bases, and the segment between their germline ends measures 11 bases. As encoded in the germline V gene (reference sequence), CDR1 is PRHDT while CDR2 is FYEKMQ. The CDR3 numbers 13 residues from cysteine through phenylalanine. CDR3 DNA only is kept here, 39 bases in frame from base 1. The receptor library was made with the immunoSEQ multiplex PCR assay. This is the immuneACCESS table as TCRdb keeps it, with only in-frame sequences that have V and J called. A part of the clones is gone; compared with another copy, unresolved V genes explain less than half, and the rest is unexplained. Within this sample are 150,000 to 200,000 clones, with 90% to 95% of them counted one time only. The ten top clones hold roughly 1.3% of the sample.

This entry is derived from a study of control samples from healthy donors and cancer patients (dated by TCRdb to 2019 to 2021). The receptor was derived from a young woman in good health. The specimen was blood. The rearranged chain carries TRBV13 and TRBJ2-2, with the D segment identity uncertain. The nucleotide sequence is TGTGCCAGCAGTTGGCTAGGGCCCGGGGAGCTGTTTTTT. This yields the protein CASSWLGPGELFF.